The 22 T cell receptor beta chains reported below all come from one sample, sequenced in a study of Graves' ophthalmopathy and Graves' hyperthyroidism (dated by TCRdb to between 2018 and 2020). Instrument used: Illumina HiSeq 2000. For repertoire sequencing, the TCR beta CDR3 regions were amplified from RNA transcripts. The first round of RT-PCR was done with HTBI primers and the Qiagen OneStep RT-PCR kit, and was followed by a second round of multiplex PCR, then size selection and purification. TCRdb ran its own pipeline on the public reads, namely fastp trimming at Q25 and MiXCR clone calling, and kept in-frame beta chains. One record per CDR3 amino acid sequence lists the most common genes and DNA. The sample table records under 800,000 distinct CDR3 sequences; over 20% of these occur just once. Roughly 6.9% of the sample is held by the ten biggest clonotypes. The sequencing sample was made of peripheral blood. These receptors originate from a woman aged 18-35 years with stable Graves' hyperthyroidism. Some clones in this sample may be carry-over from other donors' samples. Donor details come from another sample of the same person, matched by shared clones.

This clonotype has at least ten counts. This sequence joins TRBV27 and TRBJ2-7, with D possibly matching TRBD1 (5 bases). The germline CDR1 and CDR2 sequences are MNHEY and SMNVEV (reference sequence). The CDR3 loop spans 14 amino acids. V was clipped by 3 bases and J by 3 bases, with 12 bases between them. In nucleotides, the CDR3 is TGTGCCAGCAGTTTTAACAGGATGGACTACGAGCAGTACTTC. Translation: CASSFNRMDYEQYF.

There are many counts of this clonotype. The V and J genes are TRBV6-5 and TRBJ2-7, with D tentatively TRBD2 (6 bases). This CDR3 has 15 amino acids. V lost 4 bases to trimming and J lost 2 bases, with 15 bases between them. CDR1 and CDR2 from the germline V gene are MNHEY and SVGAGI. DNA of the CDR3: TGTGCCAGCAGTTCCCCGGGGGTGGCCACCTACGAGCAGTACTTC. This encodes CASSSPGVATYEQYF.

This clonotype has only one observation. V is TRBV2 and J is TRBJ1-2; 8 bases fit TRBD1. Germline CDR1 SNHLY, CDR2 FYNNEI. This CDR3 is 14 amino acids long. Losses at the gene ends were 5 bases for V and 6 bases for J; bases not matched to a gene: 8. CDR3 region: CASSTRQGQNGYTF. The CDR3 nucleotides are TGTGCCAGCAGTACCAGACAGGGGCAGAATGGCTACACCTTC.

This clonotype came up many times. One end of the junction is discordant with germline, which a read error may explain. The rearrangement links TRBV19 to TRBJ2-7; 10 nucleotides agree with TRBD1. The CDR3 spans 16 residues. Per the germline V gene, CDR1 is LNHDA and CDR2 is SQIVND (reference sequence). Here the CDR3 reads CASSLTRTGGNYEQYF. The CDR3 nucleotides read TGCGCCAGTAGCTTAACCAGGACAGGGGGAAACTACGAGCAGTACTTC.

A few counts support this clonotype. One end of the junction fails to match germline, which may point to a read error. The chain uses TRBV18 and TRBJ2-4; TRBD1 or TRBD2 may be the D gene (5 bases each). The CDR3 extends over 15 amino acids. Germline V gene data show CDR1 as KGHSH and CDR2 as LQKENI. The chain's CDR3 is CASSPQGRIQGIKYF. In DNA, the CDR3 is TGTGCCAGCTCACCGCAGGGACGGATCCAGGGCATTAAGTACTTC.

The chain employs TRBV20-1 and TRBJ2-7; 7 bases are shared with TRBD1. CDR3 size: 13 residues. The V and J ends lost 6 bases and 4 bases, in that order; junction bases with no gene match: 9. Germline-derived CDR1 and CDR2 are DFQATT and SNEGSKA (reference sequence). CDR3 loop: CSAYRGIGYEQYF. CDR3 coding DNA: TGCAGTGCGTACAGGGGAATCGGGTACGAGCAGTACTTC.

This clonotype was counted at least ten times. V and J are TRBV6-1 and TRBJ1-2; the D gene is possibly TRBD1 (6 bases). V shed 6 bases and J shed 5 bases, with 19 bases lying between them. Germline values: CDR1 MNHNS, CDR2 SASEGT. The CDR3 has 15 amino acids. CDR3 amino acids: CASSSKEQGFYGYTF. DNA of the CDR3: TGTGCCAGCAGCTCTAAAGAACAGGGATTTTATGGCTACACCTTC.

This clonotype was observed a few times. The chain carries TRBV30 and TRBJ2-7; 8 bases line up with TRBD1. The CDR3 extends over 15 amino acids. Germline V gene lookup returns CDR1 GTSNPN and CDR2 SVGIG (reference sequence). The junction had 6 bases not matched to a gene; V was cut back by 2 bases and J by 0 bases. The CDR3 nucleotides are TGTGCCTGGAGTCCGGGGGACAGGCACTCCTACGAGCAGTACTTC. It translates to CAWSPGDRHSYEQYF.

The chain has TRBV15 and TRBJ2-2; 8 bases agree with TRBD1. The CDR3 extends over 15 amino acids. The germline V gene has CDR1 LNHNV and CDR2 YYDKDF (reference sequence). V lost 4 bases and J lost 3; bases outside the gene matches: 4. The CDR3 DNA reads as TGTGCCACCAGCACAGGGGGCGTCGACACCGGGGAGCTGTTTTTT. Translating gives CATSTGGVDTGELFF.

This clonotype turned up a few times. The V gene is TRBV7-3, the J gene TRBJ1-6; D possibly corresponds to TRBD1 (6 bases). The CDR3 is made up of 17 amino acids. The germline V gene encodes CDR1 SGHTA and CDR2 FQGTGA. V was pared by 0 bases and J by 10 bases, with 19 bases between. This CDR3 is CASSLTPGRRGGSPLHF. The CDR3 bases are TGTGCCAGCAGCTTAACCCCGGGACGTCGAGGGGGATCACCCCTCCACTTT. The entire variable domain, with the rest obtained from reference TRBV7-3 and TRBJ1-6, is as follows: GAGVSQTPSNKVTEKGKYVELRCDPISGHTALYWYRQSLGQGPEFLIYFQGTGAADDSGLPNDRFFAVRPEGSVSTLKIQRTERGDSAVYLCASSLTPGRRGGSPLHFGNGTRLTVT.

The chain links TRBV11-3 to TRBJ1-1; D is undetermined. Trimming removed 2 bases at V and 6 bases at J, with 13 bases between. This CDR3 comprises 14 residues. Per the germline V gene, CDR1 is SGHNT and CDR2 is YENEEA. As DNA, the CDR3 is TGTGCCAGCAGCTTATCCCGACGCGGGCCTGAAGCTTTCTTT. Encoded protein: CASSLSRRGPEAFF.

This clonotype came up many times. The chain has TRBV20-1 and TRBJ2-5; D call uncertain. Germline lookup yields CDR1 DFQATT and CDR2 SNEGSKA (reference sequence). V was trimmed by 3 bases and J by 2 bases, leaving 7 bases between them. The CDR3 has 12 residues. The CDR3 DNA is TGCAGTGCTAGTAGGGCTCAAGAGACCCAGTACTTC. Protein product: CSASRAQETQYF.

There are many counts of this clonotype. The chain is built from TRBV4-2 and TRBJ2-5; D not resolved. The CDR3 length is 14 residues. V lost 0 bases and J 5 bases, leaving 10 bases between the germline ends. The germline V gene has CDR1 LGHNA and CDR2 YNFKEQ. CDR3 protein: CASSQDLAVETQYF. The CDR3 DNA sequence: TGTGCCAGCAGCCAAGATCTGGCGGTGGAGACCCAGTACTTC.

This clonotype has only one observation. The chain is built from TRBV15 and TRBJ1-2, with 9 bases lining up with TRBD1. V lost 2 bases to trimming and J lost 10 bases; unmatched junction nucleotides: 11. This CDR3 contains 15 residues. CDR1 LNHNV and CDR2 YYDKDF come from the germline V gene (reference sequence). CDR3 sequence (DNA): TGTGCCACCAGCAGATCCCTCCGGGACAGGGCTGACTACACCTTC. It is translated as CATSRSLRDRADYTF.

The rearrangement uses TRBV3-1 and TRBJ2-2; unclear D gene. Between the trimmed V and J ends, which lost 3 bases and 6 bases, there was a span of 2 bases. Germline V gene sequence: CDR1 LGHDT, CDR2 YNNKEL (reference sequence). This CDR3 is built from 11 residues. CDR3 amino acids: CASSQSGELFF. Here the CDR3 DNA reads TGTGCCAGCAGCCAGTCCGGGGAGCTGTTTTTT.

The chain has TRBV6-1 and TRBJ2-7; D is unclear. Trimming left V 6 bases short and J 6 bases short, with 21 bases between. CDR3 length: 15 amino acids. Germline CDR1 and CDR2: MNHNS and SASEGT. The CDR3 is CASRGLHPFLLEQYF. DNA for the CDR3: TGTGCCAGCAGGGGGTTACACCCGTTCCTCCTCGAGCAGTACTTC.

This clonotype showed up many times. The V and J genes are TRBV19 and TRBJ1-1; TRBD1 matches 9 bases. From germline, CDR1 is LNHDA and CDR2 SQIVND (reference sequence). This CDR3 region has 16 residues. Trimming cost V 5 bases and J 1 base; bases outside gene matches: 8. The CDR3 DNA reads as TGTGCCAGTAGTCCAGGACAGGGGCGGACGAACACTGAAGCTTTCTTT. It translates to CASSPGQGRTNTEAFF.

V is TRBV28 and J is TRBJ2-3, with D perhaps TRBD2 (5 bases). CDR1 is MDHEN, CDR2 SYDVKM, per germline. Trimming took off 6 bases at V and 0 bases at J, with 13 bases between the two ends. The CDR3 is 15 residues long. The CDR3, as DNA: TGTGCCAGCAGCCCGTGGAGCGGAAGCACAGATACGCAGTATTTT. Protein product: CASSPWSGSTDTQYF. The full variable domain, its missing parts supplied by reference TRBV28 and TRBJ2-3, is DVKVTQSSRYLVKRTGEKVFLECVQDMDHENMFWYRQDPGLGLRLIYFSYDVKMKEKGDIPEGYSVSREKKERFSLILESASTNQTSMYLCASSPWSGSTDTQYFGPGTRLTVL.

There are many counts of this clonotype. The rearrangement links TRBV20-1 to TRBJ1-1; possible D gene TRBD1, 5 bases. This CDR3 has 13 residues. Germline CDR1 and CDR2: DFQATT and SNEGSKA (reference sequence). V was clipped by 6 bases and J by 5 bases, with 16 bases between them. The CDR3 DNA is TGCAGTGCCCCGAGACAGCGGGGGACTGAAGCTTTCTTT. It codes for CSAPRQRGTEAFF.

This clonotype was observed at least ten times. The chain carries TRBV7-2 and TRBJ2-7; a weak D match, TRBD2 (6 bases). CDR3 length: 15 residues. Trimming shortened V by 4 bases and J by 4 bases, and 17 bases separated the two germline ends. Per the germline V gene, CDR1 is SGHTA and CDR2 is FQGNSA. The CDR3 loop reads CASSSTSSRDYEQYF. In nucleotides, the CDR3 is TGTGCCAGCAGCTCCACTAGCTCTAGGGATTACGAGCAGTACTTC.

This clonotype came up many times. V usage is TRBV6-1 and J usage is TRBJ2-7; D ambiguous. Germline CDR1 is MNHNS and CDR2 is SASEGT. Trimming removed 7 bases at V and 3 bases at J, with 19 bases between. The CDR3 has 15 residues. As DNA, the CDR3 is TGTGCCAGCACCCCCGGTAACGGACGACTCTACGAGCAGTACTTC. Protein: CASTPGNGRLYEQYF.

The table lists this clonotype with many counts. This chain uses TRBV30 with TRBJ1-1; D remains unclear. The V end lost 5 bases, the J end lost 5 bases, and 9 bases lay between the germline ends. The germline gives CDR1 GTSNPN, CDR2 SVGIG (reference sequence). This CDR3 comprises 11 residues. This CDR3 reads CAWLLGTEAFF. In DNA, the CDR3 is TGTGCCTGGCTATTGGGGACTGAAGCTTTCTTT.